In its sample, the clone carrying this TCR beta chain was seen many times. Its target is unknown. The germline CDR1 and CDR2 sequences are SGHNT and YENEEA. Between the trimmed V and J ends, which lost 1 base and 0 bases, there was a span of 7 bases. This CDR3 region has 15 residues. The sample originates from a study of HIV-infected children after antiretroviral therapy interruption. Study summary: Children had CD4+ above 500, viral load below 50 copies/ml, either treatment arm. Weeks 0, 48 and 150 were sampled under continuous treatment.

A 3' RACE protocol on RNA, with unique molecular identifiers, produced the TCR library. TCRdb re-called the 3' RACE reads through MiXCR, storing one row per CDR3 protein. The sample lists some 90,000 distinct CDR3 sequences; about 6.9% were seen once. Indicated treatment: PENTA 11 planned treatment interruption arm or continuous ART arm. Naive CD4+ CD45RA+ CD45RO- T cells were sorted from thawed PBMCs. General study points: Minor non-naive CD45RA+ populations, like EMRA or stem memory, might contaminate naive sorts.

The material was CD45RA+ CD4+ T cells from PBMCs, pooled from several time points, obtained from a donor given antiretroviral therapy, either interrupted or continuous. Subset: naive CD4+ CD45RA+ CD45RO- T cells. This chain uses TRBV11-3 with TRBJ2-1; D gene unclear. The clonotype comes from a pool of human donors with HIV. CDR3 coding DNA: TGTGCCAGCAGCTTAGGGCAGAGCTCCTACAATGAGCAGTTCTTC. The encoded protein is CASSLGQSSYNEQFF.